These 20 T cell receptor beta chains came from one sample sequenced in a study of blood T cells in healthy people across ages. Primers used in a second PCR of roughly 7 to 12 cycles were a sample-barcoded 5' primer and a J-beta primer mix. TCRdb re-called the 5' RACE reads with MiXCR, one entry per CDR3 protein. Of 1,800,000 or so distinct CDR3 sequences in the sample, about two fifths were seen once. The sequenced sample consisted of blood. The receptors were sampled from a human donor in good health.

The CDR3 DNA reads as TGCGCCAGCAGCCAAGAAATGGCAGGAACAGATACGCAGTATTTT. Translating it yields CASSQEMAGTDTQYF. The chain uses TRBV4-1 and TRBJ2-3; D uncertain. The CDR3 has 15 amino acids. Trimming shortened V by 0 bases and J by 3 bases, and 10 bases separated the two germline ends. CDR1 is MGHRA and CDR2 is YSYEKL in the germline V gene.

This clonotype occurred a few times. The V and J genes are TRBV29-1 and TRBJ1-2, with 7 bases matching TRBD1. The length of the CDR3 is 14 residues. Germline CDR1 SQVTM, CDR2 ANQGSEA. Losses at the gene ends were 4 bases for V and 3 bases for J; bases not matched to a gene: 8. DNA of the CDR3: TGCAGCGTTGGTGGGCAGGGGGACGACTATGGCTACACCTTC. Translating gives CSVGGQGDDYGYTF.

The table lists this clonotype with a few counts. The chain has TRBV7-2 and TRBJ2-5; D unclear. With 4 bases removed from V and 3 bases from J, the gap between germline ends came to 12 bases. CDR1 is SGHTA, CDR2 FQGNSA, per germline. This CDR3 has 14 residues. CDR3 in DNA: TGTGCCAGCAGCTCCTCTTGGGGTAAAGAGACCCAGTACTTC. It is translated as CASSSSWGKETQYF.

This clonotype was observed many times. Written as DNA, the CDR3 is TGTGCTAGTCGAGGGATCTACAATGAGCAGTTCTTC. This gives the protein CASRGIYNEQFF. V usage is TRBV27 and J usage is TRBJ2-1; possible D gene TRBD2, 5 bases. This CDR3 is built from 12 residues. Germline V gives CDR1 MNHEY, CDR2 SMNVEV (reference sequence).

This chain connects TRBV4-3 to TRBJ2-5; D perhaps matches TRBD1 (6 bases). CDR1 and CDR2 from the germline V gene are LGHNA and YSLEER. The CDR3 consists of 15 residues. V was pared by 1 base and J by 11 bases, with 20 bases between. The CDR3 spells CASSQVLVGASEQYF. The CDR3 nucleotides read TGCGCCAGCAGCCAAGTATTGGTGGGGGCGAGTGAGCAGTACTTC.

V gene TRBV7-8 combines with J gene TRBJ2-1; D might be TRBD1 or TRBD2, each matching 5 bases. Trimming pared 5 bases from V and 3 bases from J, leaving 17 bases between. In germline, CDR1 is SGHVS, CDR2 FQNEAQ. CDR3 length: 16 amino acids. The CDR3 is CASSHGAGGLYNEQFF. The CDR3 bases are TGTGCCAGCAGCCACGGGGCGGGCGGCCTCTACAATGAGCAGTTCTTC. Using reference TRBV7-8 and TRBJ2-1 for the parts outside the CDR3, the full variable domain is GAGVSQSPRYKVAKRGQDVALRCDPISGHVSLFWYQQALGQGPEFLTYFQNEAQLDKSGLPSDRFFAERPEGSVSTLKIQRTQQEDSAVYLCASSHGAGGLYNEQFFGPGTRLTVL.

CDR3 sequence: CASSCYRDDEFHEQYF. As DNA, the CDR3 is TGTGCCAGCAGTTGCTACCGGGACGATGAGTTCCACGAGCAGTACTTC. The gene calls are TRBV6-2 or TRBV6-3 and TRBJ2-7, with D possibly called TRBD1 or TRBD2 (5 bases each). V was clipped by 4 bases and J by 5 bases, with 21 bases between them. Germline-derived CDR1 and CDR2 are MNHEY and SVGEGT. The CDR3 consists of 16 residues.

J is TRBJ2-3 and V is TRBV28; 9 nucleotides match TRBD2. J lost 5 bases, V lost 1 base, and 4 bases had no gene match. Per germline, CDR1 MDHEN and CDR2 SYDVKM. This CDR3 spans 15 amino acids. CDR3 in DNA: TGTGCCAGCAGTTTATCAGCGGGGGGCGTAGATACGCAGTATTTT. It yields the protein CASSLSAGGVDTQYF. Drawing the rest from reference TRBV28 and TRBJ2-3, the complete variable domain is DVKVTQSSRYLVKRTGEKVFLECVQDMDHENMFWYRQDPGLGLRLIYFSYDVKMKEKGDIPEGYSVSREKKERFSLILESASTNQTSMYLCASSLSAGGVDTQYFGPGTRLTVL.

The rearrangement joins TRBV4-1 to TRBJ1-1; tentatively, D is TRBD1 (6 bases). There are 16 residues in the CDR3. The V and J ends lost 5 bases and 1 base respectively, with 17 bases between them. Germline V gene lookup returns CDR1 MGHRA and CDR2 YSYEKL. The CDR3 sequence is CASSEAGGLKNTEAFF. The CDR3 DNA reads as TGCGCCAGCAGCGAGGCCGGGGGGCTCAAGAACACTGAAGCTTTCTTT.

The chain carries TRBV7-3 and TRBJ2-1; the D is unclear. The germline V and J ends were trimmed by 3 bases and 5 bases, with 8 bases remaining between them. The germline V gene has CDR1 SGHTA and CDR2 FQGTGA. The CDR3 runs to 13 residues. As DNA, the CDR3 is TGTGCCAGCAGCTTTAATTGGAACAATGAGCAGTTCTTC. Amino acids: CASSFNWNNEQFF.

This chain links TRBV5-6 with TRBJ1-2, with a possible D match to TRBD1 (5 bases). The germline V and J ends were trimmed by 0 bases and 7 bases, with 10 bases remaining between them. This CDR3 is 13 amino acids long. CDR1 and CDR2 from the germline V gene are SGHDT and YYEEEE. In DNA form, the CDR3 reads TGTGCCAGCAGCTTGGTTGGGGACCTTGGCTACACCTTC. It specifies CASSLVGDLGYTF.

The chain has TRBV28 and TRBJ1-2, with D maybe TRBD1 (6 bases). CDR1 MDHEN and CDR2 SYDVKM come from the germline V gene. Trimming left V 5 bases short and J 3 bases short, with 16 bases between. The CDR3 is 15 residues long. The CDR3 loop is CASSGGPGRDYGYTF. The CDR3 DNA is TGTGCCAGCAGTGGGGGGCCGGGAAGGGACTATGGCTACACCTTC.

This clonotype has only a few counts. The CDR3 sequence is CASSPGGAALDTQYF. DNA of the CDR3: TGCGCCAGCAGCCCCGGAGGGGCGGCCCTAGATACGCAGTATTTT. This chain joins TRBV4-3 and TRBJ2-3, with D possibly being TRBD2 (6 bases). This CDR3 has 15 amino acids. The germline CDR1 and CDR2 sequences are LGHNA and YSLEER. Deletions cut 4 bases from V and 5 bases from J, with 16 bases between.

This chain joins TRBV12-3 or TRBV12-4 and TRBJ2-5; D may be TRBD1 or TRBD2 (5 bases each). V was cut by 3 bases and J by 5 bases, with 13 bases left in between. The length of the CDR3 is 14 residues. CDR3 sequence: CASSLIQEDETQYF. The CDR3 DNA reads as TGTGCCAGCAGTTTGATACAGGAGGACGAGACCCAGTACTTC.

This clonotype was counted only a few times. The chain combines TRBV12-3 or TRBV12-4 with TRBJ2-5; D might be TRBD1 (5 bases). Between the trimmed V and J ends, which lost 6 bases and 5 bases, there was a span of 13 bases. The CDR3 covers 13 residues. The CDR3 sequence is CASRIGDYETQYF. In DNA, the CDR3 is TGTGCCAGCAGGATAGGGGATTATGAGACCCAGTACTTC.

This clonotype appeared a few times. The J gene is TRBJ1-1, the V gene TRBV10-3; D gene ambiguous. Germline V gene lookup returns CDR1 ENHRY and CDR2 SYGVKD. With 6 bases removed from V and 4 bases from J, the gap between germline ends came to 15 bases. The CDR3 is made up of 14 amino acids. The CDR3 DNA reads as TGTGCCATCAGCGATTTCCTACGGAGCACTGAAGCTTTCTTT. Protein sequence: CAISDFLRSTEAFF.

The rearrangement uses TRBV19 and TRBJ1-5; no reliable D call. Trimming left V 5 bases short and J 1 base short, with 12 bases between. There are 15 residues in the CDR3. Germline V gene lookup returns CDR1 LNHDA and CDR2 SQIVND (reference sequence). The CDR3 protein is CASSVGPISNQPQHF. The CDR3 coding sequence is TGTGCCAGTAGTGTCGGACCCATAAGCAATCAGCCCCAGCATTTT.

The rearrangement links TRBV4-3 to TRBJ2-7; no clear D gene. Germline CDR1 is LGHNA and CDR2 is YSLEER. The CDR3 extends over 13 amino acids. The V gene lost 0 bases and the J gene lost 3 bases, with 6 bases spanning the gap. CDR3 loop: CASSQDVGYEQYF. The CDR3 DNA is TGCGCCAGCAGCCAAGATGTCGGCTACGAGCAGTACTTC.

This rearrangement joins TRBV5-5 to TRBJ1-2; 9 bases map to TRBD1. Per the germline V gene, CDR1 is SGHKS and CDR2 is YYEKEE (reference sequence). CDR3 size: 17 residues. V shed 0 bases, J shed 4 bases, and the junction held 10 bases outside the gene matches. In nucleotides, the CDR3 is TGTGCCAGCAGCTTGGCGGACAGGGGCTCAGTATCCTATGGCTACACCTTC. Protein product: CASSLADRGSVSYGYTF.

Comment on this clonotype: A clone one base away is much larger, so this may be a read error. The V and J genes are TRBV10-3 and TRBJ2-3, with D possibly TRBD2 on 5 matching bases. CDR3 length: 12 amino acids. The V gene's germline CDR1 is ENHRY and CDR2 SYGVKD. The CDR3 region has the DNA TGTGCCATCAGGGGGAGCGCAGATACGCGGTATTTT. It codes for CAIRGSADTRYF.